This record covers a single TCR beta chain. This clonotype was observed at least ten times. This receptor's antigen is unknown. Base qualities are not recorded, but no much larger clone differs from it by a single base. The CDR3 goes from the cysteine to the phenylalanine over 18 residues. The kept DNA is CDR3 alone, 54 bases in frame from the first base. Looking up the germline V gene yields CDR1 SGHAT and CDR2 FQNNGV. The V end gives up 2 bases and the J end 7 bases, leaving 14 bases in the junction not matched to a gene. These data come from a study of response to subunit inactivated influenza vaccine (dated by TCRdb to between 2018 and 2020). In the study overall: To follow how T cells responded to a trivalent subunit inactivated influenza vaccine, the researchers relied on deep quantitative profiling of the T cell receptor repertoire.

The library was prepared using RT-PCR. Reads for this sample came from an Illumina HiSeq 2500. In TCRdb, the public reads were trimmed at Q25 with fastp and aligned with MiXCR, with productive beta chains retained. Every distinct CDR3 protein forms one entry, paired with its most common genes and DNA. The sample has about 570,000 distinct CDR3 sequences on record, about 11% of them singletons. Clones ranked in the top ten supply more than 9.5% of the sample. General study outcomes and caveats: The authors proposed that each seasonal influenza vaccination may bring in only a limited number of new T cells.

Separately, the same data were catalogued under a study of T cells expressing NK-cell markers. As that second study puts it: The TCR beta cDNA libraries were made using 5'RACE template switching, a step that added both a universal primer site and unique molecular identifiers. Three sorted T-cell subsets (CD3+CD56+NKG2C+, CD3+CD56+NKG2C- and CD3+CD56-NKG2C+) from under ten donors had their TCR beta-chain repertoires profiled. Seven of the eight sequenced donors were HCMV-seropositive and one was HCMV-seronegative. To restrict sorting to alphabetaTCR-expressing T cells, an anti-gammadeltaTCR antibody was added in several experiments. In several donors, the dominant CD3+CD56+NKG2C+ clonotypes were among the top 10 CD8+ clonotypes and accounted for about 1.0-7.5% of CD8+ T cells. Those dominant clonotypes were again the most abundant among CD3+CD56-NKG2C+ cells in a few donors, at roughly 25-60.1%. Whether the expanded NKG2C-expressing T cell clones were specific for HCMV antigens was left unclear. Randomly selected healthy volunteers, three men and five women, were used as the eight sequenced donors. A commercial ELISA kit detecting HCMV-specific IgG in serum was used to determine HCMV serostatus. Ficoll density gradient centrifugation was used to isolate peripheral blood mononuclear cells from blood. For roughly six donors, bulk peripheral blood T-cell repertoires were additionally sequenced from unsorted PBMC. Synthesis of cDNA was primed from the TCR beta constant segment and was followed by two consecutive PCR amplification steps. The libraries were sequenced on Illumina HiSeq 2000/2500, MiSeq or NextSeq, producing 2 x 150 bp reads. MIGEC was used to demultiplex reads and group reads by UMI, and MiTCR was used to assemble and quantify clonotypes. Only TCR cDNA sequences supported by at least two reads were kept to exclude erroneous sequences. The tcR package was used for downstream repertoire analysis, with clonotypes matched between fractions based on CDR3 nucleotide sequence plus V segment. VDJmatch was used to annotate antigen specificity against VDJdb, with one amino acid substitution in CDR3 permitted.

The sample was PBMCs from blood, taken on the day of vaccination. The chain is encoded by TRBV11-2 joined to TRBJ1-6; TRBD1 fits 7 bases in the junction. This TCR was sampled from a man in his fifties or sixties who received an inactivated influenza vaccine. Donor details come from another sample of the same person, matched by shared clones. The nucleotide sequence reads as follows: TGTGCCAGCAGCTTATACGGGGTACAGGGGTTGTGGAATTCACCCCTCCACTTT. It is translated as CASSLYGVQGLWNSPLHF.